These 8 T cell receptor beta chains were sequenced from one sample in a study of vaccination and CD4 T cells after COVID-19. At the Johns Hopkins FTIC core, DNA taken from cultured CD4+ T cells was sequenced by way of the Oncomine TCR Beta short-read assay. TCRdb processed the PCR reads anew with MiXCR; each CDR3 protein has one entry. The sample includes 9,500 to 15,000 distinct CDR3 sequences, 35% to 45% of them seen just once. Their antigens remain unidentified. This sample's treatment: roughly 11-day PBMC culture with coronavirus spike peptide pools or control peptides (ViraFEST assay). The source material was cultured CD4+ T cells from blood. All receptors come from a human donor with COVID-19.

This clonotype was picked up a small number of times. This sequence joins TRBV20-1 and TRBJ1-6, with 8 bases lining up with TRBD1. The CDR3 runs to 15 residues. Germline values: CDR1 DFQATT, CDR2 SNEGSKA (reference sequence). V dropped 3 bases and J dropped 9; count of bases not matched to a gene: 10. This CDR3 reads CSARDRTGQASPLHF. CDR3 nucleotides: TGCAGTGCTAGGGACCGGACAGGGCAAGCTTCACCCCTCCACTTT.

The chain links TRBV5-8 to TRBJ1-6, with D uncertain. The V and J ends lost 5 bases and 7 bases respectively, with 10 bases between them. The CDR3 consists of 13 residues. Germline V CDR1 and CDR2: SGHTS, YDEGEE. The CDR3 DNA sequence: TGTGCCAGCAGTCGTTTAAGGAATTCACCCCTCCACTTT. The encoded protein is CASSRLRNSPLHF. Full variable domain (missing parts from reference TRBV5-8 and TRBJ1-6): EAGVTQSPTHLIKTRGQQATLRCSPISGHTSVYWYQQALGLGLQFLLWYDEGEERNRGNFPPRFSGRQFPNYSSELNVNALELEDSALYLCASSRLRNSPLHFGNGTRLTVT.

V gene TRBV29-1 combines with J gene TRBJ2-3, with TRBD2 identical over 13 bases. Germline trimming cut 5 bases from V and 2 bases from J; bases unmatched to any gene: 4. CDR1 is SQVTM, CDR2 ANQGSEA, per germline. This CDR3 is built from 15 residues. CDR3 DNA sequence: TGCAGCGTTCTACTAGCGGGGGGGTCCACAGATACGCAGTATTTT. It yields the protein CSVLLAGGSTDTQYF.

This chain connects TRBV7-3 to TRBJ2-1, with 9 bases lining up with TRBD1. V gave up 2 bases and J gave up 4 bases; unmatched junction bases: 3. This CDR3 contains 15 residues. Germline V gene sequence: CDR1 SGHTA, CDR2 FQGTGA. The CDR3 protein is CASSLEDRGYNEQFF. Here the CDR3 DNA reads TGTGCCAGCAGCTTAGAGGACAGGGGTTACAATGAGCAGTTCTTC.

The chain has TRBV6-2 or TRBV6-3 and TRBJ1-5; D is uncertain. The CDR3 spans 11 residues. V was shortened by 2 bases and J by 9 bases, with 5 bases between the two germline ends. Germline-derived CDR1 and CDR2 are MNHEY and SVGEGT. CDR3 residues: CASSYKGPQHF. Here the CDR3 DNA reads TGTGCCAGCAGTTACAAGGGGCCCCAGCATTTT.

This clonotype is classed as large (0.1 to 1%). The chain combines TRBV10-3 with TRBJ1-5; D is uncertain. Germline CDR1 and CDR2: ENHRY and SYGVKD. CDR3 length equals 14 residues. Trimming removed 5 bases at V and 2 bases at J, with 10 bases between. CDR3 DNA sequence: TGTGCCATCAGTCGGAGACGGGGCAATCAGCCCCAGCATTTT. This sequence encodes CAISRRRGNQPQHF.

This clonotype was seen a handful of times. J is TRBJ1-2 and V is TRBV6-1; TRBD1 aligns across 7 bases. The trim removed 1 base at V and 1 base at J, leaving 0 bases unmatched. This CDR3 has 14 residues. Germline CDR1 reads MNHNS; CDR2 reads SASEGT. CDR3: CASSEDRGNYGYTF. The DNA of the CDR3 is TGTGCCAGCAGTGAAGACAGGGGTAACTATGGCTACACCTTC.

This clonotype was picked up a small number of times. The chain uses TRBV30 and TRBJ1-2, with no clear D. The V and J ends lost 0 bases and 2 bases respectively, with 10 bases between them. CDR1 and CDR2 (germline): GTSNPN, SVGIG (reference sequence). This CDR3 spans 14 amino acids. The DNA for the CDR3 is TGTGCCTGGAGTGTTAACCTGGGAAACTATGGCTACACCTTC. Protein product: CAWSVNLGNYGYTF.